The 6 T cell receptor beta chains reported below all come from one sample, sequenced in a study of cytomegalovirus exposure and HLA in healthy donors. The PCR made use of 60 Vbeta and 13 Jbeta primers. The repertoire was sequenced with immunoSEQ multiplex PCR; TCRdb's copy has only in-frame clones and lacks some. The sample has 100,000 to 150,000 clones, about 9.1% seen once; the top ten hold about 6.7%. Specimen: PBMCs. The receptors derive from a woman aged 40 to 55 in good health and CMV-seropositive.

This CDR3 reads CASSPPGGGEAFF. CDR3 in DNA: TGTGCCAGCAGCCCCCCGGGGGGGGGTGAAGCTTTCTTT. The gene calls are TRBV7-3 and TRBJ1-1, with D maybe TRBD1 (5 bases). CDR1 and CDR2 from the germline V gene are SGHTA and FQGTGA. With 5 bases removed from V and 7 bases from J, the gap between germline ends came to 14 bases. This CDR3 spans 13 amino acids. The complete variable domain, with remaining parts taken from reference TRBV7-3 and TRBJ1-1, reads GAGVSQTPSNKVTEKGKYVELRCDPISGHTALYWYRQSLGQGPEFLIYFQGTGAADDSGLPNDRFFAVRPEGSVSTLKIQRTERGDSAVYLCASSPPGGGEAFFGQGTRLTVV.

The rearrangement joins TRBV7-7 to TRBJ2-5, with 10 positions matching TRBD2. The CDR3 is 16 residues long. V lost 5 bases and J lost 5; bases outside the gene matches: 11. The germline CDR1 and CDR2 sequences are SSHAT and FNYEAQ (reference sequence). This CDR3 reads CASSPGRAGGRETQYF. Here the CDR3 DNA reads TGTGCCAGCAGCCCCGGGAGAGCGGGGGGGAGGGAGACCCAGTACTTC.

This clone was detected only a few times. The gene calls are TRBV5-1 and TRBJ1-2; unclear D gene. The CDR3 consists of 13 residues. Deletions cut 5 bases from V and 9 bases from J, with 17 bases between. CDR1 and CDR2 (germline): SGHRS, YFSETQ. The CDR3 sequence is CASSEGGGERYTF. The CDR3 DNA is TGCGCCAGCAGTGAAGGAGGTGGAGAGCGCTACACCTTC.

The chain couples TRBV5-1 to TRBJ2-1; a weak D match, TRBD1 (5 bases). Germline values: CDR1 SGHRS, CDR2 YFSETQ. The CDR3 loop spans 15 amino acids. The V and J ends lost 0 bases and 5 bases respectively, with 12 bases between them. CDR3 in amino acids: CASSLGSGLHNEQFF. In nucleotides, the CDR3 is TGCGCCAGCAGCTTGGGTTCAGGGCTCCACAATGAGCAGTTCTTC.

The rearrangement uses TRBV10-3 and TRBJ2-1; 8 bases agree with TRBD2. J gave up 0 bases and V 5 bases, and 3 bases lay outside the gene matches. This CDR3 contains 15 residues. Germline-derived CDR1 and CDR2 are ENHRY and SYGVKD. CDR3 in amino acids: CAISSGGSSYNEQFF. The DNA for the CDR3 is TGTGCCATCAGTAGCGGGGGAAGCTCCTACAATGAGCAGTTCTTC.

This sequence joins TRBV5-4 and TRBJ1-3, with D maybe TRBD1 (5 bases). The CDR3 runs 17 residues. The V gene's germline CDR1 is SGHNT and CDR2 YYREEE (reference sequence). Deletions cut 0 bases from V and 1 base from J, with 14 bases between. CDR3 residues: CASSLGLGAASGNTIYF. The CDR3 DNA reads TGTGCCAGCAGCTTGGGTCTTGGGGCTGCATCTGGAAACACCATATATTTT.